This T cell receptor (beta chain) appears in the sequencing data of a study of OX40 agonist ivuxolimab in advanced cancers. Study-wide background: Melanoma, hepatocellular carcinoma, head and neck or renal cell cancer occurred in dose-escalation patients. Regarding the study as a whole: Specificity for antigen went undetermined in the expanded peripheral T cells. Expanded clones were, on average, more numerous in CD8+ T cells than in CD4+.

As concerns this clone: Its target is not known.

The table came from immunoSEQ multiplex PCR; TCRdb's copy has only in-frame clones and leaves some out. This table holds roughly 60,000 clones, 70% to 90% found once. The germline V and J ends were trimmed by 6 bases and 6 bases, with 18 bases remaining between them. The CDR3 is 14 residues long. Germline V gives CDR1 MNHNY, CDR2 SVGAGI (reference sequence). This chain connects TRBV6-6 to TRBJ2-7; TRBD2 is a possible D gene (5 bases). The specimen was CD4+ or CD8+ T cells sorted from blood, collected in a trial of the OX40 agonist ivuxolimab. This clonotype originated in an adult with an advanced solid tumor such as melanoma, head and neck, liver or kidney cancer. DNA of the CDR3: TGTGCCAGCAGCCCGCGGCCCCCGGCGGGCGAGCAGTACTTC. Residues: CASSPRPPAGEQYF.